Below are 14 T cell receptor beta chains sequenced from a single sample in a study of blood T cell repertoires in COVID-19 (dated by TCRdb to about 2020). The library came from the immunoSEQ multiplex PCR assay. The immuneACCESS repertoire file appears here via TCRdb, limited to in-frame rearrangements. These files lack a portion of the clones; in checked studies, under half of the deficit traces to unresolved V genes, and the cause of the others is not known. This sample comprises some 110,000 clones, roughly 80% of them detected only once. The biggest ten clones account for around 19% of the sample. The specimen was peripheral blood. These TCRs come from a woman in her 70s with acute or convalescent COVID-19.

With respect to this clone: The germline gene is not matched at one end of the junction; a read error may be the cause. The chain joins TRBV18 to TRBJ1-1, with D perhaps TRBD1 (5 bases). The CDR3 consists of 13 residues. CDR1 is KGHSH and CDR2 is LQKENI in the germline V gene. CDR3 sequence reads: CTSSLTENTEAFF. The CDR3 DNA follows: TGTACCAGCTCACTGACAGAGAACACTGAAGCTTTCTTT.

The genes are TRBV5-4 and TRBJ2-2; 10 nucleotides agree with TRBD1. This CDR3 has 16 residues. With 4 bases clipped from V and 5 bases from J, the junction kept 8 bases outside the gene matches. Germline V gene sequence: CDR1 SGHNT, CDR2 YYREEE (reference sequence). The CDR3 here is CASSLWTGGGTGELFF. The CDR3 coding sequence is TGTGCCAGCAGCCTCTGGACAGGGGGTGGGACCGGGGAGCTGTTTTTT.

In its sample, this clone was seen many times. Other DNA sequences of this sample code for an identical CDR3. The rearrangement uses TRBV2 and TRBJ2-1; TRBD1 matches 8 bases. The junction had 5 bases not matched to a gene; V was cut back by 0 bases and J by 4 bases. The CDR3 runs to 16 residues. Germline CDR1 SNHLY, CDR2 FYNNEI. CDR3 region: CASSEAGQGWYNEQFF. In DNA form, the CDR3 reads TGTGCCAGCAGTGAAGCAGGACAGGGATGGTACAATGAGCAGTTCTTC.

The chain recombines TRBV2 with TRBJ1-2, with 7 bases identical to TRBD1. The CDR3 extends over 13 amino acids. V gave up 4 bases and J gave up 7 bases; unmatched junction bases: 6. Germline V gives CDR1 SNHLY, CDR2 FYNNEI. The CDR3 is CASSVGGATGYTF. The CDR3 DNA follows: TGTGCCAGCAGTGTAGGGGGCGCGACTGGCTACACCTTC.

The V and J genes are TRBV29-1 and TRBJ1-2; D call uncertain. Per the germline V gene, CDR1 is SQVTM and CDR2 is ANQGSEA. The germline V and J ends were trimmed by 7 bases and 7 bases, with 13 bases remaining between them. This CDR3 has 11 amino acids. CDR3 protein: CSGRREAGYTF. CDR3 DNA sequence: TGCAGCGGCCGACGAGAGGCTGGCTACACCTTC.

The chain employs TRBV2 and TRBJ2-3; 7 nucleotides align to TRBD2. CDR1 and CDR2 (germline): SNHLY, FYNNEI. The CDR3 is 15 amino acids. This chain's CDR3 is CADTWGGVGTDTQYF. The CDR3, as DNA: TGTGCAGACACCTGGGGGGGGGTTGGTACAGATACGCAGTATTTT. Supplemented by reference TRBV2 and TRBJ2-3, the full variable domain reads EPEVTQTPSHQVTQMGQEVILRCVPISNHLYFYWYRQILGQKVEFLVSFYNNEISEKSEIFDDQFSVERPDGSNFTLKIRSTKLEDSAMYFCADTWGGVGTDTQYFGPGTRLTVL.

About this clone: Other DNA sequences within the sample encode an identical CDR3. The CDR3 nucleotides are TGTGCCAGCAGCCGTACAGGGATCGGCTACACCTTC. Translation gives CASSRTGIGYTF. The chain is built from TRBV27 and TRBJ1-2; possibly TRBD1 for D (6 bases). This CDR3 comprises 12 residues. From germline, CDR1 is MNHEY and CDR2 SMNVEV (reference sequence). V shed 6 bases and J shed 8 bases, with 13 bases lying between them.

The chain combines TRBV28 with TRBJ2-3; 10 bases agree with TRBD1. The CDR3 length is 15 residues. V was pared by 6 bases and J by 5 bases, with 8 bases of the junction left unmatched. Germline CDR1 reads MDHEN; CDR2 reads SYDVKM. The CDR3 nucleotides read TGTGCCAGCAGCCCCAGGGACAGGGGAGGAGATACGCAGTATTTT. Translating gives CASSPRDRGGDTQYF.

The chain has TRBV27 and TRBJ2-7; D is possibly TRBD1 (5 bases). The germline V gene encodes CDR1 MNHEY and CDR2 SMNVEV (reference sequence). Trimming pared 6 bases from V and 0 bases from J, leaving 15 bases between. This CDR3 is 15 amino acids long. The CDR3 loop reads CASSPQGGISYEQYF. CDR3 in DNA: TGTGCCAGCAGCCCCCAGGGCGGCATCTCCTACGAGCAGTACTTC.

The CDR3 loop reads CASSFTSGGVYIQYF. CDR3 bases: TGTGCCAGCAGCTTTACTAGCGGGGGGGTATACATTCAGTACTTC. The rearrangement uses TRBV5-4 and TRBJ2-4; 13 bases are a match to TRBD2. The trim removed 2 bases at V and 8 bases at J, leaving 4 bases unmatched. There are 15 residues in the CDR3. The germline CDR1 and CDR2 sequences are SGHNT and YYREEE (reference sequence).

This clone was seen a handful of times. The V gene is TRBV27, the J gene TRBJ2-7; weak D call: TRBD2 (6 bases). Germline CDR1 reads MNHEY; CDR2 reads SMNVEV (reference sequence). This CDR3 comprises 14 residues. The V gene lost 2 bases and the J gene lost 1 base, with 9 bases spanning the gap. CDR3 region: CASSLAGFSYEQYF. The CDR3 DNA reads TGTGCCAGCAGTTTAGCGGGGTTTTCCTACGAGCAGTACTTC.

CDR3 bases: TGTGCCAGCAGCTTACCGGGGGTGAGGAATGAGCAGTTCTTC. Translated, it gives CASSLPGVRNEQFF. The chain has TRBV7-2 and TRBJ2-1, with D maybe TRBD2 (6 bases). Germline V gene data show CDR1 as SGHTA and CDR2 as FQGNSA. The CDR3 is 14 residues long. V was shortened by 2 bases and J by 7 bases, with 12 bases between the two germline ends.

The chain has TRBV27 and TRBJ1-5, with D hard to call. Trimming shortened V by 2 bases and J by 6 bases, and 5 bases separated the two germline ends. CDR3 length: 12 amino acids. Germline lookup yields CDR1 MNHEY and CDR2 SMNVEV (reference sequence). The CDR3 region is CASSLPGQPQHF. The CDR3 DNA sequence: TGTGCCAGCAGTTTACCCGGTCAGCCCCAGCATTTT.

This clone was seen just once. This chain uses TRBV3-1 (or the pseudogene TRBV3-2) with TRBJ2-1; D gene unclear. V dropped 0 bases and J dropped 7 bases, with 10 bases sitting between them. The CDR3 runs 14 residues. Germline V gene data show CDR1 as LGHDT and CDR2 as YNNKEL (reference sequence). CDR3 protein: CASSQERLLNEQFF. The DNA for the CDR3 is TGTGCCAGCAGCCAAGAACGACTTCTAAATGAGCAGTTCTTC.